These 27 T cell receptor beta chains share one sample of origin, sequenced in a study of T cell repertoires in cytomegalovirus infection. One entry per CDR3 protein results from TCRdb running MiXCR on the reads. The sample shows about 830,000 distinct CDR3 sequences, 30% to 35% of them seen only once. Their cognate antigens are unknown. The sequences come from cultured CD8+ T cells from PBMCs, collected from culture after CMV antigen stimulation. These TCRs come from a human donor in good health (CMV status not recorded). Some clones in this sample may be carry-over from other donors' samples.

V and J are TRBV6-5 and TRBJ1-1; D unresolved. CDR1 is MNHEY, CDR2 SVGAGI, per germline. Trimming removed 5 bases at V and 1 base at J, with 14 bases between. There are 15 residues in the CDR3. The chain's CDR3 is CASSPHSGENTEAFF. The CDR3 coding sequence is TGTGCCAGCAGTCCCCATAGTGGAGAGAACACTGAAGCTTTCTTT.

The chain links TRBV14 to TRBJ1-2; D is undetermined. The CDR3 is made up of 14 amino acids. The germline V and J ends were trimmed by 0 bases and 9 bases, with 14 bases remaining between them. Germline CDR1 and CDR2: SGHDN and FVKESK. The CDR3 nucleotides are TGTGCCAGCAGCCAAGATTTGAGGCCCGAAAGCTACACCTTC. Translated: CASSQDLRPESYTF.

V is TRBV19 and J is TRBJ1-2; 7 bases align to TRBD1. J lost 3 bases, V lost 11 bases, and 12 bases had no gene match. Germline V gives CDR1 LNHDA, CDR2 SQIVND (reference sequence). The CDR3 extends over 14 amino acids. The CDR3 is CAARDSRYYYGYTF. As DNA, the CDR3 is TGTGCCGCCCGGGACAGTCGGTACTACTATGGCTACACCTTC.

The sample holds many counts of this clonotype. The chain has TRBV6-1 and TRBJ2-3; tentatively, D is TRBD2 (7 bases). The CDR3 extends over 14 amino acids. CDR1 and CDR2 (germline): MNHNS, SASEGT. V was clipped by 6 bases and J by 2 bases, with 12 bases between them. Here the CDR3 DNA reads TGTGCCAGCAGGGAGGGGGGGAACACAGATACGCAGTATTTT. As protein: CASREGGNTDTQYF.

The table lists this clonotype with many counts. This sequence joins TRBV12-3 or TRBV12-4 and TRBJ1-6; tentative D call: TRBD1 (5 bases). Deletions cut 10 bases from V and 7 bases from J, with 11 bases between. The CDR3 length is 12 residues. CDR3 region: CAIGDANSPLHF. For the CDR3, the DNA is TGTGCCATAGGGGACGCAAATTCACCCCTCCACTTT.

This clonotype has at least ten counts. This rearrangement joins TRBV14 to TRBJ2-1; 8 nucleotides align to TRBD1. V dropped 4 bases and J dropped 4; count of bases not matched to a gene: 0. Germline V gene data show CDR1 as SGHDN and CDR2 as FVKESK. This CDR3 region has 13 residues. The DNA of the CDR3 is TGTGCCAGCAGCCGGGACAGGTACAATGAGCAGTTCTTC. Translated: CASSRDRYNEQFF. The complete variable domain, with remaining parts taken from reference TRBV14 and TRBJ2-1, reads EAGVTQFPSHSVIEKGQTVTLRCDPISGHDNLYWYRRVMGKEIKFLLHFVKESKQDESGMPNNRFLAERTGGTYSTLKVQPAELEDSGVYFCASSRDRYNEQFFGPGTRLTVL.

The CDR3 sequence is CAISESSAYYEQYV. The CDR3 DNA reads as TGTGCCATCAGTGAGTCTAGCGCCTACTACGAGCAGTACGTC. The chain recombines TRBV10-3 with TRBJ2-7, with D possibly TRBD2 on 5 matching bases. CDR3 size: 14 residues. The V gene's germline CDR1 is ENHRY and CDR2 SYGVKD. Between the trimmed V and J ends, which lost 0 bases and 3 bases, there was a span of 9 bases.

This chain connects TRBV7-9 to TRBJ2-1, with D tentatively TRBD2 (5 bases). The CDR3 is 16 amino acids. Per germline, CDR1 SEHNR and CDR2 FQNEAQ (reference sequence). The V gene lost 5 bases and the J gene lost 0 bases, with 14 bases spanning the gap. CDR3 residues: CASSQVTGSSYNEQFF. The CDR3 coding sequence is TGTGCCAGCAGCCAGGTAACGGGGAGCTCCTACAATGAGCAGTTCTTC.

This clonotype was recorded a few times. The rearrangement uses TRBV19 and TRBJ1-1; D unclear. V lost 10 bases to trimming and J lost 2 bases, with 8 bases between them. Germline CDR1 and CDR2: LNHDA and SQIVND (reference sequence). The CDR3 has 11 amino acids. The CDR3 protein is CAIKTNTEAFF. In DNA, the CDR3 is TGTGCCATTAAAACTAACACTGAAGCTTTCTTT.

V gene TRBV4-1 combines with J gene TRBJ1-1; D might be TRBD1 (5 bases). V lost 0 bases and J 8 bases, leaving 19 bases between the germline ends. The CDR3 runs 16 residues. Per germline, CDR1 MGHRA and CDR2 YSYEKL. CDR3 loop: CASSQEANSGRTEAFF. The CDR3 nucleotides read TGCGCCAGCAGCCAAGAAGCTAATTCCGGCAGGACAGAAGCTTTCTTT.

This clonotype is a singleton in its sample. The chain couples TRBV14 to TRBJ2-7, with D possibly being TRBD1 (6 bases). This CDR3 region has 15 residues. The germline V gene encodes CDR1 SGHDN and CDR2 FVKESK. V lost 4 bases and J 1 base, leaving 14 bases between the germline ends. The CDR3: CASSPPNRESYEQYF. The CDR3, as DNA: TGTGCCAGCAGCCCACCGAACAGGGAGTCCTACGAGCAGTACTTC.

This clonotype was seen more than once but under ten times. The J gene is TRBJ1-2, the V gene TRBV7-3, with D tentatively TRBD1 (5 bases). CDR1 is SGHTA and CDR2 is FQGTGA in the germline V gene. The CDR3 is made up of 15 amino acids. V lost 5 bases and J lost 3, with 16 bases in between. CDR3 in amino acids: CASSLIRQGHYGYTF. CDR3 bases: TGTGCCAGCAGCCTAATCAGGCAGGGACACTATGGCTACACCTTC.

This clonotype was recorded at least ten times. V and J are TRBV6-5 and TRBJ2-1; no firm D call. This CDR3 contains 12 residues. The V and J ends lost 2 bases and 6 bases respectively, with 5 bases between them. The germline V gene has CDR1 MNHEY and CDR2 SVGAGI. The CDR3 sequence: CASSYPGNEQFF. The CDR3 DNA reads as TGTGCCAGCAGTTACCCAGGCAATGAGCAGTTCTTC.

There are a few counts of this clonotype. This rearrangement joins TRBV27 to TRBJ1-1; 8 nucleotides agree with TRBD1. V shed 7 bases, J shed 1 base, and the junction held 17 bases outside the gene matches. The CDR3 contains 18 residues. Germline-derived CDR1 and CDR2 are MNHEY and SMNVEV (reference sequence). CDR3 nucleotides: TGTGCCAGCATCCCTACAGTAGTGAGACAGGGGCAGAACACTGAAGCTTTCTTT. It yields the protein CASIPTVVRQGQNTEAFF.

The chain employs TRBV5-4 and TRBJ1-6; D perhaps matches TRBD1 (5 bases). Trimming cost V 4 bases and J 7 bases, with 15 bases left between them. Germline V gene data show CDR1 as SGHNT and CDR2 as YYREEE (reference sequence). This CDR3 spans 15 amino acids. CDR3 nucleotide sequence: TGTGCCAGCAGCCCCCGGAGGGGTCCAAATTCACCCCTCCACTTT. It encodes CASSPRRGPNSPLHF.

The sample holds many counts of this clonotype. The CDR3 nucleotides are TGTGCCAGCAGGATAGCGGGTATGCCAGATACGCAGTATTTT. It yields the protein CASRIAGMPDTQYF. The chain carries TRBV28 and TRBJ2-3; 7 positions agree with TRBD2. V was pared by 6 bases and J by 4 bases, with 7 bases of the junction left unmatched. Per germline, CDR1 MDHEN and CDR2 SYDVKM. This CDR3 has 14 amino acids.

This chain joins TRBV4-1 and TRBJ1-4, with unresolved D. The CDR3 sequence is 11 residues long. Trimming cost V 1 base and J 13 bases, with 7 bases left between them. In germline, CDR1 is MGHRA, CDR2 YSYEKL. The CDR3 loop reads CASSQAGRLFF. The CDR3 DNA follows: TGCGCCAGCAGCCAAGCAGGCCGACTGTTTTTT.

This clonotype was counted only a few times. The chain carries TRBV7-6 and TRBJ2-2; 10 nucleotides align to TRBD1. J was trimmed by 7 bases and V by 6 bases; bases with no gene match: 5. Germline V gives CDR1 SGHVS, CDR2 FNYEAQ. This CDR3 contains 14 residues. The CDR3: CASRRQGANGELFF. CDR3 DNA: TGTGCCAGCAGACGACAGGGGGCCAACGGGGAGCTGTTTTTT.

The V call is TRBV12-3 or TRBV12-4, the J call TRBJ2-1; TRBD2 is a possible D gene (6 bases). Trimming pared 3 bases from V and 3 bases from J, leaving 12 bases between. This CDR3 is 15 amino acids long. The DNA for the CDR3 is TGTGCCAGCAGTTTTTGGGACTTTCTCTACAATGAGCAGTTCTTC. This encodes CASSFWDFLYNEQFF.

This sequence joins TRBV20-1 and TRBJ1-1; 7 bases agree with TRBD1. CDR3 length equals 17 residues. Germline V gives CDR1 DFQATT, CDR2 SNEGSKA (reference sequence). Trimming cost V 6 bases and J 3 bases; bases outside gene matches: 19. This CDR3 reads CSAPHPRGAAKDTEAFF. Here the CDR3 DNA reads TGCAGTGCCCCTCATCCCAGGGGGGCGGCGAAGGACACTGAAGCTTTCTTT.

V and J are TRBV25-1 and TRBJ1-6, with 8 bases that match TRBD1. The germline gives CDR1 MGHDK, CDR2 SYGVNS. This CDR3 region has 15 residues. J lost 8 bases, V lost 3 bases, and 6 bases had no gene match. Here the CDR3 DNA reads TGTGCCAGCAGTGATTTGCGGACAGGGTATTCACCCCTCCACTTT. Translating gives CASSDLRTGYSPLHF.

The V call is TRBV27, the J call TRBJ2-7; 8 bases map to TRBD2. Trimming cost V 0 bases and J 4 bases; bases outside gene matches: 2. This CDR3 contains 14 residues. The V gene's germline CDR1 is MNHEY and CDR2 SMNVEV (reference sequence). The CDR3 nucleotides read TGTGCCAGCAGTTTATCAGCGGGGGTGTACGAGCAGTACGTC. This sequence encodes CASSLSAGVYEQYV.

Details on this clonotype: A read error may account for a junction end that differs from germline. This chain connects TRBV7-6 to TRBJ1-5; a weak D match, TRBD1 (6 bases). The CDR3 has 15 amino acids. The germline V gene encodes CDR1 SGHVS and CDR2 FNYEAQ. The CDR3: CANSLGGGSNQPQHF. The CDR3, as DNA: TGTGCCAACAGCTTAGGGGGGGGCAGCAATCAGCCCCAGCATTTT.

This clonotype was seen many times. The chain is built from TRBV7-8 and TRBJ1-6; perhaps TRBD1 as D (5 bases). This CDR3 region has 15 residues. Germline V gene sequence: CDR1 SGHVS, CDR2 FQNEAQ. V was pared by 2 bases and J by 2 bases, with 7 bases between. CDR3 in DNA: TGTGCCAGCAGCTTAAAAGGGGCCTATAATTCACCCCTCCACTTT. Residues: CASSLKGAYNSPLHF. Drawing the rest from reference TRBV7-8 and TRBJ1-6, the complete variable domain is GAGVSQSPRYKVAKRGQDVALRCDPISGHVSLFWYQQALGQGPEFLTYFQNEAQLDKSGLPSDRFFAERPEGSVSTLKIQRTQQEDSAVYLCASSLKGAYNSPLHFGNGTRLTVT.

The genes are TRBV27 and TRBJ1-1; D gene uncertain. Trimming left V 5 bases short and J 1 base short, with 11 bases between. The CDR3 is 14 amino acids. Germline values: CDR1 MNHEY, CDR2 SMNVEV (reference sequence). The CDR3 sequence: CASSIQGGNTEAFF. In DNA, the CDR3 is TGTGCCAGCAGTATCCAAGGAGGGAACACTGAAGCTTTCTTT.

The chain combines TRBV27 with TRBJ1-2, with D tentatively TRBD1 (5 bases). CDR3 size: 15 residues. Trimming cost V 1 base and J 8 bases, with 17 bases left between them. Germline V gene lookup returns CDR1 MNHEY and CDR2 SMNVEV (reference sequence). CDR3 amino acids: CASSLYPTEVWGYTF. The CDR3 nucleotides read TGTGCCAGCAGTTTATATCCGACAGAAGTGTGGGGCTACACCTTC.

The table lists this clonotype with a few counts. This chain joins TRBV6-2 or TRBV6-3 and TRBJ2-5; unclear D gene. From germline, CDR1 is MNHEY and CDR2 SVGEGT. CDR3 length: 16 amino acids. Trimming took 0 bases from V and 3 from J, leaving 14 bases between them. The CDR3 nucleotides read TGTGCCAGCAGTTACTCGGATGAAGTGAATGAAGAGACCCAGTACTTC. Protein product: CASSYSDEVNEETQYF.